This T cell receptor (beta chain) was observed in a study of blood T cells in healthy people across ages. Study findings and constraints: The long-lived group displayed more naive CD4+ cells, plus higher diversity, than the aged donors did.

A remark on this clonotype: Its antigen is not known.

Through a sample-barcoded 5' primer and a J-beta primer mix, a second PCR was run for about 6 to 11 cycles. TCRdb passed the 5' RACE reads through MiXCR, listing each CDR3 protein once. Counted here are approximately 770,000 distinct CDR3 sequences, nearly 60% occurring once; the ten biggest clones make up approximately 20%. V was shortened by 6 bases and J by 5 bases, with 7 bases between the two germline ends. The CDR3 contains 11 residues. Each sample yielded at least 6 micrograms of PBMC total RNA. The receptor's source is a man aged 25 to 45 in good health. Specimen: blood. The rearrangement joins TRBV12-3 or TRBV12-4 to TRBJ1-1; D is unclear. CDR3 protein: CASSQRTEAFF. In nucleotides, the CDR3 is TGTGCCAGCAGCCAAAGAACTGAAGCTTTCTTT.